These T cell receptor beta chains were read from a single sample in a study of radiation and T cells in renal cell carcinoma. The method was immunoSEQ multiplex PCR; TCRdb's version includes in-frame clones alone and lacks a portion of them. The data show approximately 150,000 clones, with around four fifths seen just once and roughly a quarter held by the top ten. The source material was blood, sampled from a patient whose treatment included radiotherapy and nephrectomy. These receptors all come from a woman between 50 and 59 years old with renal cell carcinoma. CDR3s leave out the opening cysteine and the closing phenylalanine or tryptophan.

V	J	CDR3
TRBV6-5	TRBJ2-7	ASTRGTGGFEQY
TRBV2	TRBJ1-2	ASGRLGTGNGYT
TRBV5-1	TRBJ1-3	ASSLGDRPLNTIY
TRBV5-1	TRBJ1-1	ASSLEGYLNTEAF
TRBV7-2	TRBJ2-7	ASSPRSSGLSYEQY
TRBV2	TRBJ2-7	ASNKKGYEQY
TRBV5-1	TRBJ1-1	ASSSGTIGGTEAF
TRBV5-1	TRBJ2-1	ASSPMDRGRLAGGPYNEQF
TRBV6-1	TRBJ1-5	ASSEGGGNQPQH
TRBV4-3	TRBJ1-4	ASSPTAGYREKLF
TRBV4-3	TRBJ2-6	ASSQDVGPPSGANVLT
TRBV5-1	TRBJ1-2	ASSLGPEGPYGYT
TRBV7-2	TRBJ1-1	ASSLMTEAF
TRBV7-9	TRBJ2-7	ASSPPTIGRGRAYEQY
TRBV7-2	TRBJ1-1	ASSLANRPEAF
TRBV9	TRBJ2-2	ASSLRAATGELF
TRBV2	TRBJ2-2	ASSEGGHLSRGNTGELF
TRBV18	TRBJ2-7	ASSPSGRTYEQY
TRBV30	TRBJ1-5	AWSVLGGPQPQH
TRBV28	TRBJ1-2	ASSLSDRDYGYT
TRBV4-3	TRBJ2-1	ASGMRVTGGWNEQF
TRBV5-6	TRBJ1-1	ASSSGMWNTEAF
TRBV7-9	TRBJ2-5	ASSVTGSQETQY
TRBV5-1	TRBJ2-1	ASSLDVRERQF
TRBV6-1	TRBJ1-5	ASSEAGQGLYSNQPQH
TRBV11-2	TRBJ1-2	ASSKEANYGYT
TRBV14	TRBJ1-1	ASSAITGTEAF